The text below deals with one T cell receptor (beta chain). This record comes from a study of blood T cell repertoires in COVID-19. Method: immunoSEQ multiplex PCR; TCRdb's copy keeps in-frame clones and lacks some. Here the sample spans hundreds of thousands of clones, roughly 90% being singletons. The CDR3 spans 14 residues. The germline V gene encodes CDR1 SGHRS and CDR2 YFSETQ. V lost 2 bases and J 2 bases, leaving 10 bases between the germline ends. The chain employs TRBV5-1 and TRBJ1-1; D remains unclear. Sample: PBMCs or T cells enriched from blood (not recorded which). The sequence came from a woman under 30 who had recovered from COVID-19. In DNA form, the CDR3 reads TGCGCCAGCAGCTTCCCAGGCCCCAACACTGAAGCTTTCTTT. It yields the protein CASSFPGPNTEAFF.